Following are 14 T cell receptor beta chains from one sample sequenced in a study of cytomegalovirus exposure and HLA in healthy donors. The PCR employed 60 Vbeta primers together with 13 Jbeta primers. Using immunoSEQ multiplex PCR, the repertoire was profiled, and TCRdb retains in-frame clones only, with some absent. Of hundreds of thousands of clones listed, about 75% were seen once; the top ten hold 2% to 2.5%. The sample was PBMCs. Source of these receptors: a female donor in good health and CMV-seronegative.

The CDR3 here is CASRAKSWRPPYEQYF. CDR3 coding DNA: TGTGCCAGCAGGGCTAAGTCCTGGCGGCCACCCTACGAGCAGTACTTC. The chain joins TRBV6-6 to TRBJ2-7; no clear D. This CDR3 is 16 amino acids long. V was cut by 6 bases and J by 2 bases, with 20 bases left in between. Germline CDR1 is MNHNY and CDR2 is SVGAGI (reference sequence).

CDR3 protein: CASSLALNSYEQYF. CDR3 DNA: TGCGCCAGCAGCTTGGCCCTGAACTCCTACGAGCAGTACTTC. V and J are TRBV5-1 and TRBJ2-5; D unresolved. The J call may be incorrect, as the DNA end agrees better with TRBJ2-7. CDR1 is SGHRS and CDR2 is YFSETQ in the germline V gene. The CDR3 is made up of 14 amino acids.

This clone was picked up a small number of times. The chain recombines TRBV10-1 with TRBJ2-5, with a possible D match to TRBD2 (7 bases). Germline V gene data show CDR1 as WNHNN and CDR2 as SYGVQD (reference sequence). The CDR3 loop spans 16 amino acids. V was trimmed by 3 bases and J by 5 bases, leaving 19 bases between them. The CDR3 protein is CASSEGGGPLKETQYF. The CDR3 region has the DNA TGCGCCAGCAGTGAAGGGGGAGGGCCTCTAAAGGAGACCCAGTACTTC.

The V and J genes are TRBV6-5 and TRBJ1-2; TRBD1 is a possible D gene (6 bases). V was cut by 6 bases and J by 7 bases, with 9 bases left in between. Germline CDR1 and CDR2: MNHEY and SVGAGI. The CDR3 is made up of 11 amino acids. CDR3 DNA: TGTGCCAGCAGCACAGGGTTTGGCTACACCTTC. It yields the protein CASSTGFGYTF.

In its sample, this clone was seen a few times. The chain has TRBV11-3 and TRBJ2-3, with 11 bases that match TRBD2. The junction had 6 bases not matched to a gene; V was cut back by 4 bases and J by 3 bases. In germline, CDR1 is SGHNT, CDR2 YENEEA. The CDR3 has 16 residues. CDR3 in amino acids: CASSSGLAAKTDTQYF. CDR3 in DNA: TGTGCCAGCAGCTCGGGACTAGCGGCGAAAACAGATACGCAGTATTTT.

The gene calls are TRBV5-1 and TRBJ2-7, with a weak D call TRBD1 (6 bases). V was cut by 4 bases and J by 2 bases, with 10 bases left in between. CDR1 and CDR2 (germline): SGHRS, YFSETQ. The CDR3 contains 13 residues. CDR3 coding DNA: TGCGCCAGCAGCATGGACAGTACCTACGAGCAGTACTTC. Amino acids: CASSMDSTYEQYF.

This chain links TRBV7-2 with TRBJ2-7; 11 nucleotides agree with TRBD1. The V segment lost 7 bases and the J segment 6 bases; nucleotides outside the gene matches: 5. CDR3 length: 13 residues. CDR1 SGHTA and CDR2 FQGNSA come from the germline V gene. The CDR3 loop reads CASMWGTGGEQYF. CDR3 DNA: TGTGCCAGCATGTGGGGGACAGGGGGCGAGCAGTACTTC.

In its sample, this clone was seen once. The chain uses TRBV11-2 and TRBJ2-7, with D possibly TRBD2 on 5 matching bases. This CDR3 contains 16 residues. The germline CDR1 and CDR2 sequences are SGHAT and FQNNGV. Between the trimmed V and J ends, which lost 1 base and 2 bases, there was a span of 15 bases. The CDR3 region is CASSLAPAGRAYEQYF. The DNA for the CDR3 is TGTGCCAGCAGCTTAGCTCCCGCGGGCCGTGCCTACGAGCAGTACTTC.

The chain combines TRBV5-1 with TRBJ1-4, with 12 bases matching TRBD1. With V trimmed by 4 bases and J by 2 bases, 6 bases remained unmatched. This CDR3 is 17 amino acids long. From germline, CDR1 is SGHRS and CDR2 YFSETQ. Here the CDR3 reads CASSPGQGALTNEKLFF. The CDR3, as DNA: TGCGCCAGCAGCCCGGGACAGGGGGCACTTACTAATGAAAAACTGTTTTTT.

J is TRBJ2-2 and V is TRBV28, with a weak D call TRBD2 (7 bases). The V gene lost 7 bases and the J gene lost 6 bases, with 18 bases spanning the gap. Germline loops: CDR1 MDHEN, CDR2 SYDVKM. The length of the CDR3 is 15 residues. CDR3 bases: TGTGCCAGCATAAAAGGGGGGGATGGAGCCGGGGAGCTGTTTTTT. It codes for CASIKGGDGAGELFF.

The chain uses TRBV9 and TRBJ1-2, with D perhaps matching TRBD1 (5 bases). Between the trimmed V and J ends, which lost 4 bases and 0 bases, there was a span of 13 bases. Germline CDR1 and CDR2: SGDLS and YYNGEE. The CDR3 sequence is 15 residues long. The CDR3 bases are TGTGCCAGCAGCAGAGAGACAGTAACTAACTATGGCTACACCTTC. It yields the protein CASSRETVTNYGYTF.

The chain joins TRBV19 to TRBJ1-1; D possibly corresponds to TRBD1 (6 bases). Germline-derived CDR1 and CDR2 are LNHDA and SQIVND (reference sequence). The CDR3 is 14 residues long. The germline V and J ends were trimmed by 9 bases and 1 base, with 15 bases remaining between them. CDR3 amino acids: CASAPTGWNTEAFF. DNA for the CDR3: TGTGCCAGCGCTCCGACAGGCTGGAACACTGAAGCTTTCTTT.

The DNA of the CDR3 is TGCGCCAGCAGTCTGCGACATCCTGGCTACACCTTC. Translated, it gives CASSLRHPGYTF. The chain joins TRBV23-1 to TRBJ1-2; D is ambiguous. TRBV23-1 qualifies as an ORF whose function is uncertain. Trimming removed 4 bases at V and 7 bases at J, with 10 bases between. This CDR3 spans 12 amino acids.

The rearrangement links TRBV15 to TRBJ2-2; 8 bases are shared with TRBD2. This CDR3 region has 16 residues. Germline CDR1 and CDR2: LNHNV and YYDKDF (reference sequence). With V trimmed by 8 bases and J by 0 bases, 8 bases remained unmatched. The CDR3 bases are TGTGCCACCGGGACTAGATCAAGGGCGAACACCGGGGAGCTGTTTTTT. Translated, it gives CATGTRSRANTGELFF.